This T cell receptor (beta chain) was identified in a study of blood T cell repertoires in COVID-19. Study information: Acute-phase and convalescent COVID-19 samples originated in the United States, Italy and Spain. From T cells, B-cell-depleted T cells, or PBMCs came the material, which was cDNA or gDNA.

Original methodology: Cell counts per sample came from amplifying reference gene primers. Profiled with immunoSEQ multiplex PCR; TCRdb holds only in-frame clones, not every one. V, J and clone size were drawn from that table, and D and trimming were deduced from the DNA. This sample yields over 85,000 clones, of which 85% are seen a single time; roughly 37% belongs to the top ten. Germline-derived CDR1 and CDR2 are SGHRS and YFSETQ. Deletions cut 1 base from V and 2 bases from J, with 6 bases between. The CDR3 length is 13 residues. The sequenced sample consisted of peripheral blood. The sequence was collected from a man aged 80 or over with acute or convalescent COVID-19. The gene calls are TRBV5-1 and TRBJ1-2; the D gene is possibly TRBD1 (6 bases). CDR3 amino acids: CASSLQGNYGYTF. The CDR3, as DNA: TGCGCCAGCAGCTTGCAGGGGAACTATGGCTACACCTTC.